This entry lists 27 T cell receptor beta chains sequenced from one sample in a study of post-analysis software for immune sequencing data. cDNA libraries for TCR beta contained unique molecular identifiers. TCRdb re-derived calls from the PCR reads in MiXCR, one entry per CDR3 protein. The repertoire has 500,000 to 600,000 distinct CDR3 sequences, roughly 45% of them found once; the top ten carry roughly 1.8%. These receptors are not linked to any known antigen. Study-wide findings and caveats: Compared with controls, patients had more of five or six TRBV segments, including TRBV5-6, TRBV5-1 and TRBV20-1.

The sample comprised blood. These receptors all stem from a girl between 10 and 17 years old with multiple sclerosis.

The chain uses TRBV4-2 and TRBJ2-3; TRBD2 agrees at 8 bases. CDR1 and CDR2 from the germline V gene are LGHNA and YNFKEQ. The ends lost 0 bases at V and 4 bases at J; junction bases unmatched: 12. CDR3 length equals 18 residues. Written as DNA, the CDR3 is TGTGCCAGCAGCCAAGAATGGGGACTCGCGGGGGGCCCAGATACGCAGTATTTT. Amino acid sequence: CASSQEWGLAGGPDTQYF.

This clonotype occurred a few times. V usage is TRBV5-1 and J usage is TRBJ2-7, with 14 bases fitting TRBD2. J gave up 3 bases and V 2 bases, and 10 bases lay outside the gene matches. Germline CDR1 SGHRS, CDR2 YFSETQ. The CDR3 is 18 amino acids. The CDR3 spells CASSFGTSGRRQYYEQYF. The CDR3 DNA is TGCGCCAGCAGCTTTGGGACTAGCGGGAGAAGGCAGTACTACGAGCAGTACTTC.

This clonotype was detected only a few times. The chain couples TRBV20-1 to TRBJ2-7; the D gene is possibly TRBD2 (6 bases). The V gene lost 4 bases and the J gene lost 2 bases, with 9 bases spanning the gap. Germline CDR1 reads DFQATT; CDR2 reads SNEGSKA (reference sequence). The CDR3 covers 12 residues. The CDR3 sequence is CSATRLAYEQYF. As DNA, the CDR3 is TGCAGTGCTACCCGACTAGCCTACGAGCAGTACTTC.

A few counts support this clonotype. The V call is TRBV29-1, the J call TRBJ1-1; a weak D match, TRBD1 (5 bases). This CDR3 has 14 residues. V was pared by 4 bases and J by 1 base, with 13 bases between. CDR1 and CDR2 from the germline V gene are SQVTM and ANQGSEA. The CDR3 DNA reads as TGCAGCGTTGGTGGGAGACAGACGAACACTGAAGCTTTCTTT. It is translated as CSVGGRQTNTEAFF.

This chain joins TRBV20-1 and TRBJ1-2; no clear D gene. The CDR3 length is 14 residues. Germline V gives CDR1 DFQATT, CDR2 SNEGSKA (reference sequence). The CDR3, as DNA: TGCAGCCCCGAGGGTGGCACCTCTAACTATGGCTACACCTTC. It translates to CSPEGGTSNYGYTF.

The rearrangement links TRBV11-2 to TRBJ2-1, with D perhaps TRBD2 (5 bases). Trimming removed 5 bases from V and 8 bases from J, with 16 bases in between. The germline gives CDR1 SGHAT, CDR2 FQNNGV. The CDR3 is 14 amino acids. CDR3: CASSPRQAVHEQFF. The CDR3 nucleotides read TGTGCCAGCAGCCCCCGTCAAGCGGTCCATGAGCAGTTCTTC.

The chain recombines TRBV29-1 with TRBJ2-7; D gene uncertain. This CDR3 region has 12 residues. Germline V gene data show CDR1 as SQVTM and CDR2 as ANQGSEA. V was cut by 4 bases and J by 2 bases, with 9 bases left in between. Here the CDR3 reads CSVGGVAYEQYF. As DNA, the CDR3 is TGCAGCGTTGGGGGTGTAGCCTACGAGCAGTACTTC.

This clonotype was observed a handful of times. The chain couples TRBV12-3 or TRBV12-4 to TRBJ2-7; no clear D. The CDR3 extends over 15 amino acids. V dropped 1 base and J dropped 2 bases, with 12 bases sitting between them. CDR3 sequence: CASSLEEASTYEQYF. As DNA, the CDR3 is TGTGCCAGCAGTTTAGAAGAGGCATCAACCTACGAGCAGTACTTC.

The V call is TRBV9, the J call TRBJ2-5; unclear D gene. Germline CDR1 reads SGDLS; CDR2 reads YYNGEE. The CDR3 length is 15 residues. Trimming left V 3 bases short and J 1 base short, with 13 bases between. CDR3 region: CASSALPRLQETQYF. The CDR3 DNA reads TGTGCCAGCAGCGCCTTGCCACGACTCCAAGAGACCCAGTACTTC.

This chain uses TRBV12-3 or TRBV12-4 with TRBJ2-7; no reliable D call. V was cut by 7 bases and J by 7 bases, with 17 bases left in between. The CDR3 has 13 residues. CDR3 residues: CASKSQPLNEQYF. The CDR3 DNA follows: TGTGCCAGCAAGAGCCAACCGTTGAATGAGCAGTACTTC.

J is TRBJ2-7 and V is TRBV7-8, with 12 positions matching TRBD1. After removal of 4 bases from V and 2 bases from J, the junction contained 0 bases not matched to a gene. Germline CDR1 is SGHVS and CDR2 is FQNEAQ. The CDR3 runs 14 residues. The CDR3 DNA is TGTGCCAGCAGCTGGGACAGGGGGCCCTACGAGCAGTACTTC. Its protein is CASSWDRGPYEQYF. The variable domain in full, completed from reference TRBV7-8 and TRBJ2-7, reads GAGVSQSPRYKVAKRGQDVALRCDPISGHVSLFWYQQALGQGPEFLTYFQNEAQLDKSGLPSDRFFAERPEGSVSTLKIQRTQQEDSAVYLCASSWDRGPYEQYFGPGTRLTVT.

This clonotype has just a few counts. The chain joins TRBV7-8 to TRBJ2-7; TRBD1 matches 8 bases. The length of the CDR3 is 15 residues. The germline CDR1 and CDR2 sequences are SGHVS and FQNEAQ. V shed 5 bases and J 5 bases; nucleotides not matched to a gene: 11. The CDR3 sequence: CASSPRDRGGHEQYF. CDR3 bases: TGTGCCAGCAGCCCGAGAGACAGGGGTGGACACGAGCAGTACTTC.

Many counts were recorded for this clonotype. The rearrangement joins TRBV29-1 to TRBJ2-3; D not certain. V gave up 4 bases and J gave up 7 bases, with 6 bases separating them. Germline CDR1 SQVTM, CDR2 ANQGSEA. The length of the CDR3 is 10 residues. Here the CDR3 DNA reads TGCAGCGTTGTGCAGCATACGCAGTATTTT. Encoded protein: CSVVQHTQYF.

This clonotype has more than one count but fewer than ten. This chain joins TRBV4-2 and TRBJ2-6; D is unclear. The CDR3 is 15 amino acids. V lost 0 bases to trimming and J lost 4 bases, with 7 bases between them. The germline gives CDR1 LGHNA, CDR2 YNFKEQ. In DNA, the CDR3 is TGTGCCAGCAGCCAAGACGAACCCGGGGCCAACGTCCTGACTTTC. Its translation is CASSQDEPGANVLTF.

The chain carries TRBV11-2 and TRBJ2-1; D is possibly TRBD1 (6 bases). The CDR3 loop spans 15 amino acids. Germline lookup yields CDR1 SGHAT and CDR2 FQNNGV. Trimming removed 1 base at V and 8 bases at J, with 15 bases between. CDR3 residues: CASSLVGQGIYEQFF. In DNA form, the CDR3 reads TGTGCCAGCAGCTTAGTTGGCCAGGGGATCTATGAGCAGTTCTTC.

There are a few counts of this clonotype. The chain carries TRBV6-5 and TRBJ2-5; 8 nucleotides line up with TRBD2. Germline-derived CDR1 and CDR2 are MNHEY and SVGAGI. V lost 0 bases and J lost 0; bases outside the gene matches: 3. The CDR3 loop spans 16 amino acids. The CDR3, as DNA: TGTGCCAGCAGTTACTCGAGTAGCGGGAACCAAGAGACCCAGTACTTC. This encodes CASSYSSSGNQETQYF.

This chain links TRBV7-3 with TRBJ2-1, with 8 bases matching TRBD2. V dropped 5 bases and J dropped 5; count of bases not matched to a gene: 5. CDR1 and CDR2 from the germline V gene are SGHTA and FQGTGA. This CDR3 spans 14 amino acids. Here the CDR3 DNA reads TGTGCCAGCAGCCCCCCCGGGGGGGACAATGAGCAGTTCTTC. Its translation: CASSPPGGDNEQFF.

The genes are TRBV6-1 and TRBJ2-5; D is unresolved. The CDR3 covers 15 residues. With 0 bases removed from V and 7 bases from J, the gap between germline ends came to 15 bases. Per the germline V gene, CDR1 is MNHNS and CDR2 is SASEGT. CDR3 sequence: CASSEALVGLGTQYF. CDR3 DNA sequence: TGTGCCAGCAGTGAAGCGCTAGTCGGCTTGGGGACCCAGTACTTC.

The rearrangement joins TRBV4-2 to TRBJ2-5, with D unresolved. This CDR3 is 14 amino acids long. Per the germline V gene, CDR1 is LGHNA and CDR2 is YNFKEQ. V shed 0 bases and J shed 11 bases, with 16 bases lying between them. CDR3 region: CASSQDTWSPRQYF. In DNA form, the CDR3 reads TGTGCCAGCAGCCAAGATACGTGGAGCCCGCGGCAGTACTTC.

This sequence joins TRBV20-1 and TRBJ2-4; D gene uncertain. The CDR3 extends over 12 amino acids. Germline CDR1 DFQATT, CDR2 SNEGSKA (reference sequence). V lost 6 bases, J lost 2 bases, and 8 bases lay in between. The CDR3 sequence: CSAFHPKNIQYF. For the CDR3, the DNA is TGCAGTGCCTTTCATCCCAAAAACATTCAGTACTTC.

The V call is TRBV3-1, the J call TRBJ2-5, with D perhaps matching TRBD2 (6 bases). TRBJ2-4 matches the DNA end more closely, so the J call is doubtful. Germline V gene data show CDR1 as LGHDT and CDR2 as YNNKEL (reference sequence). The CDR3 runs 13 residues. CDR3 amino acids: CASSHPGLGIQYF. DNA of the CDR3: TGTGCCAGCAGCCACCCGGGACTTGGCATTCAGTACTTC.

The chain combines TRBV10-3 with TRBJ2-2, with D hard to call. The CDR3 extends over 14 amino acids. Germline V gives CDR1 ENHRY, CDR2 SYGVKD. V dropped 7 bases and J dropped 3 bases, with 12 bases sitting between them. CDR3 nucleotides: TGTGCCATCACCTCGGATACCGACACCGGGGAGCTGTTTTTT. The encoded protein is CAITSDTDTGELFF.

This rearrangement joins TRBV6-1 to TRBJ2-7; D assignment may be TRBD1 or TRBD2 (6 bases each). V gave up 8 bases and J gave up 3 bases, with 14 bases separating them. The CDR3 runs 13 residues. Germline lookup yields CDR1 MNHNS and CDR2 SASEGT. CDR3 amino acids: CASLRGTFYEQYF. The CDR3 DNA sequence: TGTGCCAGCCTAAGGGGGACTTTCTACGAGCAGTACTTC.

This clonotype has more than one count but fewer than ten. CDR3 in amino acids: CASSEGSLNTEAFF. Written as DNA, the CDR3 is TGTGCCAGCAGTGAGGGCAGCCTGAACACTGAAGCTTTCTTT. The gene calls are TRBV6-1 and TRBJ1-1, with D hard to call. CDR3 length: 14 residues. V gave up 3 bases and J gave up 0 bases, with 8 bases separating them. Per the germline V gene, CDR1 is MNHNS and CDR2 is SASEGT.

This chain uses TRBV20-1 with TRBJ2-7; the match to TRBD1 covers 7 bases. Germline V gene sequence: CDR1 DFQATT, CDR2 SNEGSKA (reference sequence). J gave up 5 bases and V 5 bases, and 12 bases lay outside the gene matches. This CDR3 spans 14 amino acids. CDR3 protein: CSASIDRAFDEQYF. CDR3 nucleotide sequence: TGCAGTGCTTCGATTGACAGGGCCTTCGACGAGCAGTACTTC.

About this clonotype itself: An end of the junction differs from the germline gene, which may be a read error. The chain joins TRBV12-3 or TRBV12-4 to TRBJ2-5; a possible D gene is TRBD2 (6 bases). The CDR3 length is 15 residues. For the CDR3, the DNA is TGTGCCTGCAGCTACCTAAGGGGTCGGGGGGAGACCCAGTACTTC. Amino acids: CACSYLRGRGETQYF.

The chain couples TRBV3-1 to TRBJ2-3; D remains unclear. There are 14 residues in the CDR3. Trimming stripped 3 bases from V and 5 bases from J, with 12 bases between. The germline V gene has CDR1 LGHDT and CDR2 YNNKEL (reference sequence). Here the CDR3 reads CASSQSYSEDTQYF. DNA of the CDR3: TGTGCCAGCAGCCAGAGCTACTCCGAAGATACGCAGTATTTT.